The rows below give T cell receptor beta chains drawn from one sample of a study of chemoradiotherapy in HPV16-positive cancers. Assay used: immunoSEQ multiplex PCR; TCRdb lists only in-frame clones, some missing. This sample has roughly 14,000 clones, with just over 90% found just once. The sequences come from blood, collected from a patient who underwent chemoradiotherapy. These receptors were taken from a human donor with HPV-associated anogenital cancer. Each CDR3 is given with its conserved first and last residue. Fields, in order: J gene, V gene, D gene, clone size, CDR3 protein, CDR3 DNA. A D gene is named only where the DNA matches it firmly. Only part of the rows carry a size: once, few, many, or a class if the clone is expanded.

j_call: TRBJ2-1; v_call: TRBV27; d_call: .; clone_size: .; cdr3_aa: CASSPRRRGNEQFF; cdr3_nt: TGTGCCAGCAGTCCCCGGAGGAGAGGGAATGAGCAGTTCTTC
j_call: TRBJ1-5; v_call: TRBV7-9; d_call: .; clone_size: .; cdr3_aa: CASSLGDPNQPQHF; cdr3_nt: TGTGCCAGCAGCTTAGGGGACCCCAATCAGCCCCAGCATTTT
j_call: TRBJ2-2; v_call: TRBV6-4; d_call: TRBD1; clone_size: .; cdr3_aa: CASRKDRATGELFF; cdr3_nt: TGTGCCAGCAGGAAGGACAGGGCTACCGGGGAGCTGTTTTTT
j_call: TRBJ2-1; v_call: TRBV5-1; d_call: .; clone_size: .; cdr3_aa: CASRPTGTSYNEQFF; cdr3_nt: TGCGCCAGCAGGCCTACCGGGACTTCCTACAATGAGCAGTTCTTC
j_call: TRBJ2-7; v_call: TRBV5-5; d_call: TRBD2; clone_size: .; cdr3_aa: CASSLVLGLAGLGEQYF; cdr3_nt: TGTGCCAGCAGCTTGGTATTGGGACTAGCGGGGCTCGGGGAGCAGTACTTC
j_call: TRBJ2-7; v_call: TRBV19; d_call: TRBD1; clone_size: .; cdr3_aa: CASSLTGSSEQYF; cdr3_nt: TGTGCCAGTAGTCTGACAGGGAGTAGCGAGCAGTACTTC
j_call: TRBJ2-2; v_call: TRBV5-4; d_call: .; clone_size: .; cdr3_aa: CASSLSGNTGELFF; cdr3_nt: TGTGCCAGCAGCTTGTCCGGGAACACCGGGGAGCTGTTTTTT
j_call: TRBJ1-6; v_call: TRBV30; d_call: .; clone_size: .; cdr3_aa: CAWSVQRGTFSPLHF; cdr3_nt: TGTGCCTGGAGTGTACAGAGGGGGACATTCTCACCCCTCCACTTT
j_call: TRBJ1-6; v_call: TRBV7-3; d_call: .; clone_size: .; cdr3_aa: CASSLRPRNSPLHF; cdr3_nt: TGTGCCAGCAGTTTACGCCCGAGGAATTCACCCCTCCACTTT
j_call: TRBJ2-3; v_call: TRBV7-2; d_call: TRBD2; clone_size: .; cdr3_aa: CASSTPSGGPKHTQYF; cdr3_nt: TGTGCCAGCAGCACGCCTAGCGGGGGGCCGAAACATACGCAGTATTTT
j_call: TRBJ1-2; v_call: TRBV30; d_call: .; clone_size: .; cdr3_aa: CAWSFRDQDYGYTF; cdr3_nt: TGTGCCTGGAGTTTCCGGGACCAGGACTATGGCTACACCTTC
j_call: TRBJ2-5; v_call: TRBV19; d_call: TRBD1; clone_size: once; cdr3_aa: CASSEWSPGGKETQYF; cdr3_nt: TGTGCCAGTAGTGAGTGGAGTCCAGGGGGTAAAGAGACCCAGTACTTC
j_call: TRBJ2-5; v_call: TRBV13; d_call: TRBD1; clone_size: .; cdr3_aa: CASSSGQGQETQYF; cdr3_nt: TGTGCCAGCAGCTCGGGACAGGGTCAAGAGACCCAGTACTTC
j_call: TRBJ2-1; v_call: TRBV11-2; d_call: .; clone_size: .; cdr3_aa: CASSLNFRESSYNEQFF; cdr3_nt: TGTGCCAGCAGCCTTAACTTCAGGGAGAGCTCCTACAATGAGCAGTTCTTC
j_call: TRBJ2-7; v_call: TRBV4-1; d_call: TRBD2; clone_size: .; cdr3_aa: CASSQGSGGNYEQYF; cdr3_nt: TGCGCCAGCAGCCAAGGGTCCGGGGGGAACTACGAGCAGTACTTC
j_call: TRBJ1-2; v_call: TRBV14; d_call: .; clone_size: .; cdr3_aa: CASSQVGTSYGYTF; cdr3_nt: TGTGCCAGCAGCCAAGTGGGTACAAGCTATGGCTACACCTTC
j_call: TRBJ2-5; v_call: TRBV19; d_call: .; clone_size: .; cdr3_aa: CASSIEAWQETQYF; cdr3_nt: TGTGCCAGTAGTATAGAGGCCTGGCAAGAGACCCAGTACTTC
j_call: TRBJ1-1; v_call: TRBV7-2; d_call: .; clone_size: once; cdr3_aa: CASSSPGVLNTEAFF; cdr3_nt: TGTGCCAGCAGCTCCCCGGGGGTTTTGAACACTGAAGCTTTCTTT
j_call: TRBJ2-1; v_call: TRBV5-1; d_call: .; clone_size: .; cdr3_aa: CASSFGREQFF; cdr3_nt: TGCGCCAGCAGCTTTGGGAGAGAGCAGTTCTTC
j_call: TRBJ2-1; v_call: TRBV20-1; d_call: .; clone_size: once; cdr3_aa: CSARGEREQFF; cdr3_nt: TGCAGTGCTAGAGGAGAGAGGGAGCAGTTCTTC
j_call: TRBJ2-1; v_call: TRBV2; d_call: TRBD2; clone_size: .; cdr3_aa: CASSESGASGVLDEQFF; cdr3_nt: TGTGCCAGCAGTGAATCGGGTGCTAGCGGGGTTTTAGATGAGCAGTTCTTC
j_call: TRBJ1-1; v_call: TRBV19; d_call: TRBD1; clone_size: .; cdr3_aa: CASSGGTDPVFMNTEAFF; cdr3_nt: TGTGCCAGTAGTGGAGGGACAGACCCAGTCTTCATGAACACTGAAGCTTTCTTT
j_call: TRBJ2-1; v_call: TRBV11-3; d_call: TRBD1; clone_size: .; cdr3_aa: CASSRQGVWNEQFF; cdr3_nt: TGTGCCAGCAGCCGACAGGGGGTTTGGAATGAGCAGTTCTTC
j_call: TRBJ2-7; v_call: TRBV27; d_call: TRBD2; clone_size: .; cdr3_aa: CASIPSGGGLSYEQYF; cdr3_nt: TGTGCCAGCATTCCGTCCGGCGGGGGACTCTCCTACGAGCAGTACTTC
j_call: TRBJ2-7; v_call: TRBV7-8; d_call: .; clone_size: .; cdr3_aa: CASRPTREGGAVRSYEQYF; cdr3_nt: TGTGCCAGCAGACCTACTAGAGAGGGTGGGGCGGTGAGATCCTACGAGCAGTACTTC
j_call: TRBJ1-2; v_call: TRBV6-5; d_call: .; clone_size: .; cdr3_aa: CASSYGFYGYTF; cdr3_nt: TGTGCCAGCAGTTACGGATTCTATGGCTACACCTTC
j_call: TRBJ1-3; v_call: TRBV10-3; d_call: TRBD1; clone_size: .; cdr3_aa: CAISESTGMGNTIYF; cdr3_nt: TGTGCCATCAGTGAGTCGACAGGGATGGGAAACACCATATATTTT
j_call: TRBJ2-3; v_call: TRBV6-4; d_call: TRBD2; clone_size: .; cdr3_aa: CASAPTNGGGTDTQYF; cdr3_nt: TGTGCCAGCGCGCCGACGAACGGGGGGGGCACAGATACGCAGTATTTT
j_call: TRBJ2-3; v_call: TRBV2; d_call: .; clone_size: few; cdr3_aa: CASARTTDRPSTDTQYF; cdr3_nt: TGTGCCAGCGCGCGGACGACAGACAGACCGTCCACAGATACGCAGTATTTT
j_call: TRBJ2-1; v_call: TRBV6-5; d_call: .; clone_size: .; cdr3_aa: CASSHPTILYNEQFF; cdr3_nt: TGTGCCAGCAGCCACCCGACCATACTTTACAATGAGCAGTTCTTC
j_call: TRBJ2-7; v_call: TRBV27; d_call: TRBD1; clone_size: .; cdr3_aa: CASSLTGGLYEQYF; cdr3_nt: TGTGCCAGCAGTTTAACAGGGGGCCTGTACGAGCAGTACTTC
j_call: TRBJ1-1; v_call: TRBV6-5; d_call: .; clone_size: .; cdr3_aa: CASIQPQGTNTEAFF; cdr3_nt: TGTGCCAGCATCCAACCGCAGGGAACGAACACTGAAGCTTTCTTT
j_call: TRBJ2-2; v_call: TRBV15; d_call: .; clone_size: .; cdr3_aa: CATSRATGELFF; cdr3_nt: TGTGCCACCAGCAGGGCCACCGGGGAGCTGTTTTTT
j_call: TRBJ2-1; v_call: TRBV10-3; d_call: .; clone_size: .; cdr3_aa: CAISEFDKREQFF; cdr3_nt: TGTGCCATCAGTGAGTTCGACAAAAGAGAGCAGTTCTTC
j_call: TRBJ2-1; v_call: TRBV4-1; d_call: TRBD2; clone_size: .; cdr3_aa: CASSQVPGLGGSNEQFF; cdr3_nt: TGCGCCAGCAGCCAAGTCCCGGGACTAGGGGGTTCCAATGAGCAGTTCTTC
j_call: TRBJ1-2; v_call: TRBV7-3; d_call: TRBD1; clone_size: few; cdr3_aa: CASSPEAGGEPYGYTF; cdr3_nt: TGTGCCAGCAGCCCCGAGGCAGGGGGCGAGCCCTATGGCTACACCTTC
j_call: TRBJ1-3; v_call: TRBV30; d_call: .; clone_size: .; cdr3_aa: CAWSTVSGNTIYF; cdr3_nt: TGTGCCTGGAGCACCGTCTCTGGAAACACCATATATTTT
j_call: TRBJ2-3; v_call: TRBV5-1; d_call: .; clone_size: .; cdr3_aa: CASSAWGGTDTQYF; cdr3_nt: TGCGCCAGCAGCGCATGGGGGGGCACAGATACGCAGTATTTT
j_call: TRBJ1-5; v_call: TRBV2; d_call: TRBD1; clone_size: few; cdr3_aa: CASSGQGSNQPQHF; cdr3_nt: TGTGCCAGCAGTGGACAGGGGAGCAATCAGCCCCAGCATTTT
j_call: TRBJ2-5; v_call: TRBV11-3; d_call: .; clone_size: .; cdr3_aa: CASSGRGGEQYF; cdr3_nt: TGTGCCAGCAGCGGCAGGGGTGGTGAGCAGTACTTC
j_call: TRBJ1-5; v_call: TRBV30; d_call: .; clone_size: .; cdr3_aa: CAWGAGVKQPQHF; cdr3_nt: TGTGCCTGGGGGGCAGGGGTCAAACAGCCCCAGCATTTT
j_call: TRBJ1-1; v_call: TRBV29-1; d_call: TRBD1; clone_size: .; cdr3_aa: CSFLGGQGSMNTEAFF; cdr3_nt: TGCAGCTTTCTAGGGGGACAGGGGTCTATGAACACTGAAGCTTTCTTT
j_call: TRBJ1-5; v_call: TRBV5-6; d_call: .; clone_size: .; cdr3_aa: CASSLGGGHQPQHF; cdr3_nt: TGTGCCAGCAGCCTGGGCGGGGGGCACCAGCCCCAGCATTTT
j_call: TRBJ2-1; v_call: TRBV27; d_call: TRBD1; clone_size: .; cdr3_aa: CASRRTGEYNEQFF; cdr3_nt: TGTGCCAGCAGGAGGACAGGGGAATACAATGAGCAGTTCTTC
j_call: TRBJ1-1; v_call: TRBV5-1; d_call: TRBD1; clone_size: .; cdr3_aa: CASSFEGAVTEAFF; cdr3_nt: TGCGCCAGCAGCTTCGAGGGGGCGGTCACTGAAGCTTTCTTT
j_call: TRBJ1-1; v_call: TRBV7-9; d_call: TRBD1; clone_size: few; cdr3_aa: CASSLAQGVAEAFF; cdr3_nt: TGTGCCAGCAGCTTAGCGCAGGGGGTGGCTGAAGCTTTCTTT
j_call: TRBJ1-6; v_call: TRBV10-2; d_call: .; clone_size: few; cdr3_aa: CACREDFSYNSPLHF; cdr3_nt: TGCGCCTGCCGAGAGGACTTCTCCTATAATTCACCCCTCCACTTT